This TCR beta chain was sequenced for a study of early T cells in non-severe SARS-CoV-2 infection (dated by TCRdb to the early 2020s). Some background on the complete study: Because TCR sequencing relied on bulk RNA taken from unsorted whole blood, pairing of alpha and beta chains was not possible.

The paper's findings and limits, for the study overall: VDJdb matching was skewed toward anti-spike CD8 responses and likely underestimated virus-specific expansions by missing private and CD4 specificities.

This was a case-control study nested in a cohort of healthcare workers in London, UK, who had nasopharyngeal swab PCR tests and blood samples taken every week. Healthcare workers were recruited between 23 and 31 March 2020, during the week of the UK lockdown, and were followed weekly for up to about 15 weeks. Libraries were made using 5' RACE. Sequencing instrument: NextSeq 500. To correct for sequencing error and PCR bias, the TCR library protocol tagged individual cDNA molecules with unique molecular identifiers. Sequencing covered both TCR alpha and beta chains, and within each sample the abundances of alpha and beta sequences were tightly co-correlated. For the original study's pipeline: V gene, J gene and CDR3 annotation of TCR sequences was performed with Decombinator V4. Expanded TCRs were defined as changing significantly between any two time points under a Poisson model with p below 0.0001. TCR abundances were normalised to the total number of TCRs sequenced per sample and were expressed as counts per million. MAIT TCRs were defined by TRAV1-2 paired with TRAJ12, TRAJ20 or TRAJ33, and iNKT TCRs by TRAV10 paired with TRAJ18. VDJdb, accessed 1 November 2021, was searched for CMV, EBV and SARS-CoV-2 annotated TCRs, excluding TCRs annotated for multiple antigens. TCRdb cleaned the public reads at Q25 with fastp, built clones with MiXCR and kept in-frame beta chains. Records with the same CDR3 protein are collapsed into one entry carrying the most frequent genes and DNA. These V and J calls derive from TCRdb rather than the authors' analysis. The sample data list around 68,000 distinct CDR3 sequences, and over 10% of these were observed just once. The top ten constitute under 1.5% of the sample.

Points on this clonotype: Its antigen remains undetermined. Base qualities are not at hand, and no much larger clone is one base apart.

The germline V gene provides CDR1 MNHEY and CDR2 SVGEGT. Including cysteine and phenylalanine, the CDR3 has 13 amino acids. Only the CDR3 DNA is retained, 39 bases long and in frame from the first base. Trimming removed 7 bases from V and 0 bases from J, leaving 10 bases between the germline ends. This TCR came from an adult who was a healthcare worker with PCR-confirmed SARS-CoV-2 infection or an uninfected control (not recorded which). The sequenced sample was whole blood, obtained at baseline. The chain employs TRBV6-2 or TRBV6-3 and TRBJ2-7, and the D gene may be TRBD1, 5 bases matching. CDR3 reads: CASISQASYEQYF. At the DNA level, the sequence is TGTGCCAGCATATCACAGGCCTCCTACGAGCAGTACTTC.